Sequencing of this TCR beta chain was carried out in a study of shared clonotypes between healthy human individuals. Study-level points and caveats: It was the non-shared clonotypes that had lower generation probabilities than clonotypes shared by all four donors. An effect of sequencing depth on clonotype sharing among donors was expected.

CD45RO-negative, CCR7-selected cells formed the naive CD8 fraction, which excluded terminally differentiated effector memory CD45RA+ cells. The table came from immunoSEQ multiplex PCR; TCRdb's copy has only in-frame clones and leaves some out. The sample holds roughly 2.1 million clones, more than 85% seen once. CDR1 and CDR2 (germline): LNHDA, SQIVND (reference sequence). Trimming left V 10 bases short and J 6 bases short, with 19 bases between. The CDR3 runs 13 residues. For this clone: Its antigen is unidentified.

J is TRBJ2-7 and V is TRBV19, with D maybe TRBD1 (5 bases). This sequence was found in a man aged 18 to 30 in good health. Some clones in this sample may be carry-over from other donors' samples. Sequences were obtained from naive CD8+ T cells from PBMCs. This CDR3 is CATADNSPVEQYF. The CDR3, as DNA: TGTGCCACCGCGGACAATAGCCCCGTCGAGCAGTACTTC.